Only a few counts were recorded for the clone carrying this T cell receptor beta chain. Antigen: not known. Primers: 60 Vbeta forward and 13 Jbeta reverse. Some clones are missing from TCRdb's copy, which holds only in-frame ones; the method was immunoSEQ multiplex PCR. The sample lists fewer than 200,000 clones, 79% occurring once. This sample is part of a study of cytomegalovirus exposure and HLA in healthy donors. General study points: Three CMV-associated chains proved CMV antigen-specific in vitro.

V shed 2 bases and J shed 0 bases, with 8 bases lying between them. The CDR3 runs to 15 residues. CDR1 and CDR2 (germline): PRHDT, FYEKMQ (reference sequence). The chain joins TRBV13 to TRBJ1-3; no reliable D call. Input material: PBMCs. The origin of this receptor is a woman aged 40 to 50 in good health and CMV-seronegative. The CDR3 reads CASSLRLNSGNTIYF. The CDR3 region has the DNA TGTGCCAGCAGCTTACGACTGAACTCTGGAAACACCATATATTTT.